Sequencing of this T cell receptor beta chain was carried out in a study of radiotherapy plus CTLA-4 blockade in lung cancer. Data came from immunoSEQ multiplex PCR; TCRdb stores just in-frame clones and leaves some out. The sample shows some 100,000 clones, about 77% of them seen only once. This TCR derives from a human donor with non-small cell lung cancer who had a partial response to radiotherapy plus ipilimumab. Sample: peripheral blood, taken from a patient treated with radiotherapy plus ipilimumab.

CDR3 DNA: TGTGCCAGCAGCGTAGCTACGGTAGCACCAAATGGCTACACCTTC. Its protein is CASSVATVAPNGYTF. The V call is TRBV9, the J call TRBJ1-2, with no clear D. Germline V CDR1 and CDR2: SGDLS, YYNGEE. The CDR3 contains 15 residues. V lost 0 bases, J lost 6 bases, and 15 bases lay in between.